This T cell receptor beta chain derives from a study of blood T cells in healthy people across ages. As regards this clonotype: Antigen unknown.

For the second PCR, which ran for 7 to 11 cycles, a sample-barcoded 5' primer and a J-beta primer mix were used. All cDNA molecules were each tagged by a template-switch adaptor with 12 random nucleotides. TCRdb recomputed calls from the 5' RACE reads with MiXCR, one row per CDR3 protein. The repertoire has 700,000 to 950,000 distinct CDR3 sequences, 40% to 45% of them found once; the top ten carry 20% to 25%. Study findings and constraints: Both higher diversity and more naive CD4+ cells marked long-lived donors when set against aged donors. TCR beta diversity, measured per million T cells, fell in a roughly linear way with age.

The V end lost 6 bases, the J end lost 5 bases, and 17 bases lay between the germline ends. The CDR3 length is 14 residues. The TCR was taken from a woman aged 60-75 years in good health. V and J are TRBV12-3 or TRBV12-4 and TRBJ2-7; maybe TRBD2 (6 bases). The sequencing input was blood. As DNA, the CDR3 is TGTGCCAGCAGCCGGGACTCCCACCTTGACGAGCAGTACTTC. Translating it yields CASSRDSHLDEQYF.